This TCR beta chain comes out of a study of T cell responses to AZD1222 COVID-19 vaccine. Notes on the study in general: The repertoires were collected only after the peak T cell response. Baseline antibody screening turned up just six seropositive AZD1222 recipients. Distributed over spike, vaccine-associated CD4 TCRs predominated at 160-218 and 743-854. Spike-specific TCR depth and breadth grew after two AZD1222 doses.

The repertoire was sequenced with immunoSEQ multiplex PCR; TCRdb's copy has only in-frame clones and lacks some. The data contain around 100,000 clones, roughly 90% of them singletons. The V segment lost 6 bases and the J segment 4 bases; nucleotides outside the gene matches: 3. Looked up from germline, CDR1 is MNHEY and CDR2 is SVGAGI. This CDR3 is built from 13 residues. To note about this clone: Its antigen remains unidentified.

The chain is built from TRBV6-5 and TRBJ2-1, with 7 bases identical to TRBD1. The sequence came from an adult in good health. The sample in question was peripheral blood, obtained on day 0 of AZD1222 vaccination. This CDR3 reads CASRQQGYNEQFF. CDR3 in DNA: TGTGCCAGCAGGCAACAGGGGTACAATGAGCAGTTCTTC.